A single sample gave rise to the 16 T cell receptor beta chains below, sequenced in a study of T cell clonality in common variable immunodeficiency. TCRdb keeps only in-frame clones here, not all; method: immunoSEQ multiplex PCR. The record shows about 35,000 clones for this sample, with no singletons present. Sequenced sample: peripheral blood mononuclear cells. The source is a person aged 18-69 years in good health.

The sample holds many counts of this clone. The observed sequence ends 3 residues before the CDR3 terminus, with the missing tail filled in from the germline J gene. The rearrangement joins TRBV5-4 to TRBJ1-1; no firm D call. V was cut by 2 bases and J by 5 bases, with 10 bases left in between. The V gene's germline CDR1 is SGHNT and CDR2 YYREEE (reference sequence). CDR3 length: 13 amino acids. The covered CDR3 bases are TGTGCCAGCAGCTTCGGGGTTAGGACTGAA. This codes for CASSFGVRTE. The whole CDR3 protein reads CASSFGVRTEAFF.

This clone appeared many times. Coverage ceases 3 residues before the CDR3 finishes, and the germline J gene fills in the end. Other DNA sequences within the sample encode an identical CDR3. The chain couples TRBV11-2 to TRBJ2-1, with 7 bases identical to TRBD1. The CDR3 spans 14 residues. Trimming removed 0 bases from V and 7 bases from J; junction bases left unmatched: 3. Germline CDR1 reads SGHAT; CDR2 reads FQNNGV. CDR3 region: CASSLDRGYNEQFF. The sequenced part of the CDR3 DNA is TGTGCCAGCAGCTTAGACAGGGGGTATAATGAG.

This clone has a count of ten or more. The CDR3 is cut off 3 residues early in the read; its end comes from the germline J gene. The chain has TRBV28 and TRBJ1-2; a weak D match, TRBD1 (6 bases). V lost 3 bases and J 4 bases, leaving 12 bases between the germline ends. Germline CDR1 and CDR2: MDHEN and SYDVKM. The length of the CDR3 is 14 residues. The CDR3 loop reads CASSLTGESYGYTF. Incomplete CDR3 DNA: TGTGCCAGCAGTTTGACAGGTGAATCCTATGGC.

This clone occurred many times. A junction end diverges from the germline sequence, so it may reflect a read error. Sequencing ends 3 residues short of the CDR3 end; the germline J gene provides the rest. The chain combines TRBV4-2 with TRBJ2-1, with D maybe TRBD2 (5 bases). The CDR3 totals 15 residues. Germline V lookup: CDR1 LGHNA, CDR2 YNFKEQ. Partial CDR3 DNA: TGCGCCAGCAGCCAAGACGGGGAATCCAGCAATGAG. As protein: CASSQDGESSNE. The full CDR3 is CASSQDGESSNEQFF.

At least ten counts were recorded for this clone. Sequencing ends 3 residues short of the CDR3 end; the germline J gene provides the rest. The chain couples TRBV7-9 to TRBJ1-2; the D is unclear. Germline values: CDR1 SEHNR, CDR2 FQNEAQ (reference sequence). This CDR3 spans 12 amino acids. The CDR3 spells CASSFPQMGYTF. Partial CDR3 DNA: TGTGCCAGCAGCTTCCCACAAATGGGC.

The table lists this clone with many counts. The CDR3 extends 3 residues past the end of the read, so its final part is completed from the germline J gene. The chain couples TRBV19 to TRBJ2-3; 8 bases line up with TRBD1. V lost 3 bases and J lost 4; bases outside the gene matches: 9. CDR3 size: 16 residues. From germline, CDR1 is LNHDA and CDR2 SQIVND (reference sequence). The part of the CDR3 DNA that was read is TGTGCCAGTAGTATTAAATTGGACAGGGTTCCAGATACG. Protein sequence: CASSIKLDRVPDT. The CDR3 in full is CASSIKLDRVPDTQYF.

In its sample, this clone was seen many times. Read sequence stops 3 residues before the CDR3 end, and the germline J gene provides the missing end. The genes are TRBV20-1 and TRBJ2-3; 8 bases fit TRBD2. Per the germline V gene, CDR1 is DFQATT and CDR2 is SNEGSKA (reference sequence). The CDR3 totals 15 residues. Trimming took 5 bases from V and 2 from J; bases not matched to a gene: 9. The CDR3 sequence is CSAYSGTRLTDTQYF. CDR3 DNA, as far as it was read: TGCAGTGCTTATAGTGGGACTAGACTCACAGATACG.

Ten or more counts support this clone. CDR3 DNA (partial): TGTGCCAGCAGCGTCGGGCAGGGTCCCTACGAG. It specifies CASSVGQGPYE. The complete CDR3 reads CASSVGQGPYEQYF. The rearrangement links TRBV9 to TRBJ2-7, with TRBD1 as a possible D gene (5 bases). The read ends 3 residues early relative to the CDR3; the germline J gene fills the gap. Germline values: CDR1 SGDLS, CDR2 YYNGEE. The CDR3 is 14 amino acids. The V end lost 2 bases, the J end lost 2 bases, and 11 bases lay between the germline ends.

This clone was recorded many times. The read ends 3 residues early relative to the CDR3; the germline J gene fills the gap. The V gene is TRBV11-2, the J gene TRBJ2-1; TRBD1 matches 8 bases. After removal of 5 bases from V and 0 bases from J, the junction contained 3 bases not matched to a gene. This CDR3 spans 15 amino acids. Germline CDR1 SGHAT, CDR2 FQNNGV. The CDR3 reads CASSNRGSSYNEQFF. The sequenced part of the CDR3 DNA is TGTGCCAGCAGCAACAGGGGGAGCTCCTACAATGAG. Based on the CDR3 plus reference TRBV11-2 and TRBJ2-1, the full variable domain is EAGVAQSPRYKIIEKRQSVAFWCNPISGHATLYWYQQILGQGPKLLIQFQNNGVVDDSQLPKDRFSAERLKGVDSTLKIQPAKLEDSAVYLCASSNRGSSYNEQFFGPGTRLTVL.

This clone was seen ten or more times. The read falls 3 residues short of the CDR3 end, and the missing part is taken from the germline J gene. V usage is TRBV14 and J usage is TRBJ1-1; D is uncertain. Germline V gene data show CDR1 as SGHDN and CDR2 as FVKESK. V lost 0 bases, J lost 0 bases, and 5 bases lay in between. The CDR3 contains 14 residues. The covered CDR3 bases are TGTGCCAGCAGCCAAGATGTAATGAACACTGAA. As protein: CASSQDVMNTE. From start to end, the CDR3 is CASSQDVMNTEAFF.

This clone has ten or more counts. At one end, the junction sequence differs from germline, possibly due to a read error. The CDR3 goes on 3 residues after the read ends, and that part is filled in from the germline J gene. The chain recombines TRBV4-2 with TRBJ2-7, with D maybe TRBD1 (6 bases). Germline loops: CDR1 LGHNA, CDR2 YNFKEQ. The CDR3 extends over 14 amino acids. The sequenced CDR3 bases are TGCGCCAGCAGCCAAGAGTGGGACACCTACGAG. Protein: CASSQEWDTYE. In full, the CDR3 reads CASSQEWDTYEQYF.

This clone was seen ten or more times. The read gets to within 3 residues of the CDR3 end, and the germline J gene fills in the rest. The rearrangement uses TRBV2 and TRBJ2-3; D unresolved. The CDR3 is 14 amino acids. V was shortened by 4 bases and J by 2 bases, with 10 bases between the two germline ends. Germline V gives CDR1 SNHLY, CDR2 FYNNEI. The covered CDR3 bases are TGTGCCAGCAGTGCCCATCAAGCCACAGATACG. Protein sequence: CASSAHQATDT. The whole CDR3 sequence is CASSAHQATDTQYF. The entire variable domain, with the rest obtained from reference TRBV2 and TRBJ2-3, is as follows: EPEVTQTPSHQVTQMGQEVILRCVPISNHLYFYWYRQILGQKVEFLVSFYNNEISEKSEIFDDQFSVERPDGSNFTLKIRSTKLEDSAMYFCASSAHQATDTQYFGPGTRLTVL.

Points on this clone: The read ends 3 residues before the CDR3 terminus; that terminus is restored from the germline J gene. V is TRBV18 and J is TRBJ1-2; D uncertain. CDR1 KGHSH and CDR2 LQKENI come from the germline V gene. CDR3 length: 15 amino acids. The CDR3 spells CASSPSAGNYEGYTF. CDR3 bases read: TGTGCCAGCTCACCATCGGCGGGAAATTATGAGGGC.

This clone has ten or more counts. The CDR3 spells CSARKPGLGTGELFF. The covered CDR3 bases are TGCAGTGCAAGGAAGCCGGGACTAGGTACCGGGGAG. The J gene is TRBJ2-2, the V gene TRBV20-1; 8 bases line up with TRBD2. Read data end 3 residues before the CDR3 end; the end is taken from the germline J gene. Germline CDR1 is DFQATT and CDR2 is SNEGSKA (reference sequence). The CDR3 runs 15 residues. V shed 6 bases, J shed 5 bases, and the junction held 11 bases outside the gene matches.

This clone was counted at least ten times. The DNA ends 3 residues before the CDR3 does, and the rest of the CDR3 is filled in from the germline J gene. The chain uses TRBV18 and TRBJ2-5; perhaps D is TRBD1 or TRBD2 (5 bases each). Germline V gene lookup returns CDR1 KGHSH and CDR2 LQKENI. Trimming pared 6 bases from V and 1 base from J, leaving 18 bases between. There are 16 residues in the CDR3. The part of the CDR3 DNA that was read is TGTGCCAGCTCTCCAGGTCGTCAGGGAGCCCAAGAGACC. Encoded protein: CASSPGRQGAQET. The complete CDR3 reads CASSPGRQGAQETQYF.

This clone was counted ten times or more. The read ends 3 residues shy of where the CDR3 ends; the end is completed using the germline J gene. The chain links TRBV4-1 to TRBJ1-2, with D maybe TRBD1 (5 bases). Trimming stripped 4 bases from V and 4 bases from J, with 16 bases between. Germline CDR1 and CDR2: MGHRA and YSYEKL. This CDR3 region has 15 residues. The sequenced CDR3 bases are TGCGCCAGCAGCCCTACTGGGGGGTCTTCCTATGGC. It specifies CASSPTGGSSYG. The complete CDR3 protein is CASSPTGGSSYGYTF.